These T cell receptor beta chains were read from a single sample in a study of T cell repertoires in cytomegalovirus infection. TCRdb ran MiXCR on the reads and lists one entry per CDR3 protein. The data show 250,000 or so distinct CDR3 sequences, about 12% seen once. Sequencing was done on a sample of PBMCs. These TCRs come from a human donor in good health (CMV status not recorded). Some clones in this sample may be carry-over from other donors' samples. Each CDR3 is given with its conserved first and last residue. The D gene is left open where the match is weak. Clone size is not always given. Where it is, it says once, few, many or a class for expanded clones.

cdr3_length: 13
clone_size: many
v_call: TRBV7-2
j_call: TRBJ1-1
d_call: .
cdr3_aa: CASSLAGRTEAFF
cdr3_nt: TGTGCCAGCAGCTTAGCTGGGAGAACTGAAGCTTTCTTT

cdr3_length: 18
clone_size: many
v_call: TRBV7-9
j_call: TRBJ1-4
d_call: .
cdr3_aa: CASSLPGAALTTNEKLFF
cdr3_nt: TGTGCCAGCAGCCTACCAGGCGCGGCTCTAACAACTAATGAAAAACTGTTTTTT

cdr3_length: 13
clone_size: .
v_call: TRBV29-1
j_call: TRBJ1-4
d_call: .
cdr3_aa: CSVEHGEGEKLLF
cdr3_nt: TGCAGCGTTGAACACGGGGAGGGTGAAAAACTGTTATTT

cdr3_length: 13
clone_size: many
v_call: TRBV4-2
j_call: TRBJ2-1
d_call: .
cdr3_aa: CASSQETHHRKFF
cdr3_nt: TGTGCCAGCAGCCAAGAGACCCACCATAGGAAGTTCTTC

cdr3_length: 13
clone_size: few
v_call: TRBV10-3
j_call: TRBJ2-5
d_call: TRBD2
cdr3_aa: CASQSGDQETQYF
cdr3_nt: TGTGCCTCTCAAAGCGGGGACCAAGAGACCCAGTACTTC

cdr3_length: 14
clone_size: many
v_call: TRBV19
j_call: TRBJ2-1
d_call: TRBD2
cdr3_aa: CASSIQREVNEQFF
cdr3_nt: TGTGCCAGTAGTATACAGCGGGAGGTCAATGAGCAGTTCTTC

cdr3_length: 13
clone_size: few
v_call: TRBV29-1
j_call: TRBJ2-1
d_call: TRBD2
cdr3_aa: CSVDTSGENEQFF
cdr3_nt: TGCAGCGTTGATACTAGCGGGGAAAATGAGCAGTTCTTC

cdr3_length: 15
clone_size: .
v_call: TRBV10-3
j_call: TRBJ2-5
d_call: .
cdr3_aa: CAISEAGSPKETQYF
cdr3_nt: TGTGCCATCAGTGAGGCGGGTAGCCCCAAAGAGACCCAGTACTTC

cdr3_length: 14
clone_size: few
v_call: TRBV10-3
j_call: TRBJ2-7
d_call: TRBD2
cdr3_aa: CAISEPSGRGEQYF
cdr3_nt: TGTGCCATCAGTGAGCCTAGCGGGAGGGGAGAGCAGTACTTC

cdr3_length: 12
clone_size: many
v_call: TRBV29-1
j_call: TRBJ1-1
d_call: .
cdr3_aa: CSGTPMNTEAFF
cdr3_nt: TGCAGCGGTACACCCATGAACACTGAAGCTTTCTTT